One T cell receptor (beta chain) is described in this entry. Antigen specificity is unknown. The assay, immunoSEQ v3.0, was run at survey level. Produced via immunoSEQ multiplex PCR; TCRdb's table is partial and in-frame only. Of roughly 28,000 clones listed, around 86% were seen once; the top ten hold roughly 4.8%. This specimen belongs to a study of long-term antiretroviral therapy in people with HIV. Study-wide points: All time points showed a repertoire dominated by clones expanded before ART. Despite increasing after ART, diversity remained lower than that of transplant donor controls. Missing from the dataset were any data on ART adherence, viral resistance or therapy changes.

There are 16 residues in the CDR3. Trimming removed 1 base from V and 3 bases from J, with 13 bases in between. Looked up from germline, CDR1 is SEHNR and CDR2 is FQNEAQ (reference sequence). The chain is built from TRBV7-9 and TRBJ2-1; D gene ambiguous. Sequenced material: unsorted PBMCs, taken more than 2.6 years after starting antiretroviral therapy. The clonotype was recovered from a man aged 35-49 years with HIV. The CDR3 DNA is TGTGCCAGCAGCTTAGAGGGCCCTTCGGGCTACAATGAGCAGTTCTTC. Protein sequence: CASSLEGPSGYNEQFF.